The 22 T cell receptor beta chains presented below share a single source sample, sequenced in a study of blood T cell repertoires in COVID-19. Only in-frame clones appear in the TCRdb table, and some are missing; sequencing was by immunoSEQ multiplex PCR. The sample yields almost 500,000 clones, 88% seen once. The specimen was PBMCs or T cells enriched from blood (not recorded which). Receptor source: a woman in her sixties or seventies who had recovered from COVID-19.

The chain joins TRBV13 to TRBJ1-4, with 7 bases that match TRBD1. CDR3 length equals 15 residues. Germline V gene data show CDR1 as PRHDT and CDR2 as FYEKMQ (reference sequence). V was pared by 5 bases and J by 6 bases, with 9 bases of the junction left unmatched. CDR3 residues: CASSLYGTDYEKLFF. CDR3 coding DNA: TGTGCCAGCAGCCTGTACGGGACAGATTATGAAAAACTGTTTTTT.

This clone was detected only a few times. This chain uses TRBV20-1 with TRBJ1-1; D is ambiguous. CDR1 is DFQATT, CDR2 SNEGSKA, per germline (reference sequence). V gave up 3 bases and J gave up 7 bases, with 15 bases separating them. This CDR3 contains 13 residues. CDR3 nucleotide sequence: TGCAGTGCTAGTAAGGCAGGAGGAGATGAAGCTTTCTTT. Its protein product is CSASKAGGDEAFF.

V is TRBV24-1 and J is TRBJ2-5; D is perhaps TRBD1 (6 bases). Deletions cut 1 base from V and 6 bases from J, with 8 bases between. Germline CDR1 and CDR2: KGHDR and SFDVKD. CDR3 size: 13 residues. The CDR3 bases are TGTGCCACCAGTGATTTTGGGGGCCAGACCCAGTACTTC. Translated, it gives CATSDFGGQTQYF.

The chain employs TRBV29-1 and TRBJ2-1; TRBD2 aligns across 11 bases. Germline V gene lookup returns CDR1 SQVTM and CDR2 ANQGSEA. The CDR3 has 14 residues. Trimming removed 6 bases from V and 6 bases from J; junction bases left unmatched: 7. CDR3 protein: CSVLSGGAGNEQFF. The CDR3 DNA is TGCAGCGTCCTTAGCGGGGGGGCTGGCAATGAGCAGTTCTTC.

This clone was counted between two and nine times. CDR3 sequence reads: CASRPWGQISGANVLTF. The CDR3 DNA is TGCGCCAGCAGACCCTGGGGACAAATATCTGGGGCCAACGTCCTGACTTTC. The chain joins TRBV5-1 to TRBJ2-6, with D possibly matching TRBD1 (6 bases). CDR1 is SGHRS, CDR2 YFSETQ, per germline. V gave up 5 bases and J gave up 1 base, with 16 bases separating them. There are 17 residues in the CDR3.

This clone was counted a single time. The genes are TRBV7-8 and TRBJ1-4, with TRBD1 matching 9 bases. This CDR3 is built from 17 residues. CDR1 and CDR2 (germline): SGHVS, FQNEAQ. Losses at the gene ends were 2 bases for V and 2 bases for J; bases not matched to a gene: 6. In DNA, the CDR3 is TGTGCCAGCAGCTTACGGGGACAGGGTGGCACTAATGAAAAACTGTTTTTT. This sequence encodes CASSLRGQGGTNEKLFF.

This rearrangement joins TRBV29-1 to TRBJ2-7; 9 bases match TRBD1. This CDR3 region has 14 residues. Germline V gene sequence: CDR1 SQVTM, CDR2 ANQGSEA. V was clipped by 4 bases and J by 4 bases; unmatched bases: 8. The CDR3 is CSVGGTGKIYEQYF. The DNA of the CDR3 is TGCAGCGTTGGGGGGACAGGGAAAATTTACGAGCAGTACTTC.

The CDR3 DNA reads as TGTGCCAGCACCCCTGGGGGGGTAACTAATGAAAAACTGTTTTTT. It is translated as CASTPGGVTNEKLFF. The chain recombines TRBV28 with TRBJ1-4, with D possibly TRBD1 on 5 matching bases. The CDR3 totals 15 residues. CDR1 is MDHEN and CDR2 is SYDVKM in the germline V gene. Trimming left V 7 bases short and J 1 base short, with 13 bases between.

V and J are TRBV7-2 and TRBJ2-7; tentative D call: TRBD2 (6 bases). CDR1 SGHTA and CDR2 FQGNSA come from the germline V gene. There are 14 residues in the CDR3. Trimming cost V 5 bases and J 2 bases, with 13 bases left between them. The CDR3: CASSPGGRTYEQYV. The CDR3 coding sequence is TGTGCCAGCAGCCCAGGAGGGAGGACCTACGAGCAGTACGTC.

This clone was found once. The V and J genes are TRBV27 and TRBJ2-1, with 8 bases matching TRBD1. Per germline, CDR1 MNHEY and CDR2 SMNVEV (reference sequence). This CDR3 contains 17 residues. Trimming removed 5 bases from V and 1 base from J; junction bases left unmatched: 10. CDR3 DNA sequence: TGTGCCAGCAGTCCGTTCGGACAGGGTGTATCCTACAATGAGCAGTTCTTC. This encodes CASSPFGQGVSYNEQFF.

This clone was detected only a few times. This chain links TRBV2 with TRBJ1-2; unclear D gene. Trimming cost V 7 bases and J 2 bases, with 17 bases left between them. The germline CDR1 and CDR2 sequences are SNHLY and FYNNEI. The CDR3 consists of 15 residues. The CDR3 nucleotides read TGTGCCAGCACCGAACTGGAGCCCAGCAACTATGGCTACACCTTC. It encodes CASTELEPSNYGYTF.

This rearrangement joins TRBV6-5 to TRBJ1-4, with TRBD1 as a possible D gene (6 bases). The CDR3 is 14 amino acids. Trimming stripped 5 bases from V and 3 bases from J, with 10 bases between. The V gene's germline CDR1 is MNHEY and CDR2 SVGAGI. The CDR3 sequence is CASSQGWANEKLFF. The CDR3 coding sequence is TGTGCCAGCAGTCAGGGGTGGGCTAATGAAAAACTGTTTTTT.

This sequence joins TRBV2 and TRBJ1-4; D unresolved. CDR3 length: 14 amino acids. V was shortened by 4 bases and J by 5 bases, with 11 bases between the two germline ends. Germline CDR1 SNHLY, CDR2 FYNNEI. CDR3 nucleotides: TGTGCCAGCAGTGGGCGAGGCCCGAATGAAAAACTGTTTTTT. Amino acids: CASSGRGPNEKLFF.

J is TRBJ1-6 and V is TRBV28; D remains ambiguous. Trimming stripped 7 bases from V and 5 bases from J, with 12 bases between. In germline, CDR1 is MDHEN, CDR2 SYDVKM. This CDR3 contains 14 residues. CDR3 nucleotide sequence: TGTGCCAGCACCCGTGGCAGAAATAATTCACCCCTCCACTTT. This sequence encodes CASTRGRNNSPLHF.

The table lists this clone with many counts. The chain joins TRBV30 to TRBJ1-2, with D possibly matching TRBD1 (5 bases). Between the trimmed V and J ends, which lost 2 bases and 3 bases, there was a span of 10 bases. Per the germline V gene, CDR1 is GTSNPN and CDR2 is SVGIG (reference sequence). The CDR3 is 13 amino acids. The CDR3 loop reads CAWSPGADYGYTF. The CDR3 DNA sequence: TGTGCCTGGAGTCCTGGGGCGGACTATGGCTACACCTTC.

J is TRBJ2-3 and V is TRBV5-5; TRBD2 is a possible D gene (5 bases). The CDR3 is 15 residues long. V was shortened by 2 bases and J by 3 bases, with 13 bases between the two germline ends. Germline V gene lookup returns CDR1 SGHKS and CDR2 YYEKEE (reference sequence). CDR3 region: CASSFGTRWTDTQYF. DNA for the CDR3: TGTGCCAGCAGCTTTGGAACTAGATGGACAGATACGCAGTATTTT. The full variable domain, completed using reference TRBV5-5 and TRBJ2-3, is DAGVTQSPTHLIKTRGQQVTLRCSPISGHKSVSWYQQVLGQGPQFIFQYYEKEERGRGNFPDRFSARQFPNYSSELNVNALLLGDSALYLCASSFGTRWTDTQYFGPGTRLTVL.

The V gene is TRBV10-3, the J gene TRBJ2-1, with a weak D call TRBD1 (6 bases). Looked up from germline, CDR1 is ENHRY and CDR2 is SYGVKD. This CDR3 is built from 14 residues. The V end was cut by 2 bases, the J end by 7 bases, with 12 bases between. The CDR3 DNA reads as TGTGCCATCAGTGAGGGCAGGGGATGGAATGAGCAGTTCTTC. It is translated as CAISEGRGWNEQFF.

CDR3 in DNA: TGTGCCAGCAGTTCGGACAGGCGCCCCCTCCCCCATTCACCCCTCCACTTT. Protein product: CASSSDRRPLPHSPLHF. The rearrangement joins TRBV27 to TRBJ1-6; the match to TRBD1 covers 7 bases. The CDR3 has 17 residues. With V trimmed by 4 bases and J by 8 bases, 14 bases remained unmatched. Germline loops: CDR1 MNHEY, CDR2 SMNVEV (reference sequence).

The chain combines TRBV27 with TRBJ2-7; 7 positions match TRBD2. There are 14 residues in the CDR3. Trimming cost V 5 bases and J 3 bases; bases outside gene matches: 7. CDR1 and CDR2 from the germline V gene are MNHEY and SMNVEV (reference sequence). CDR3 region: CASSPHGGYYEQYV. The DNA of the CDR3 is TGTGCCAGCAGTCCACACGGGGGGTACTACGAGCAGTACGTC.

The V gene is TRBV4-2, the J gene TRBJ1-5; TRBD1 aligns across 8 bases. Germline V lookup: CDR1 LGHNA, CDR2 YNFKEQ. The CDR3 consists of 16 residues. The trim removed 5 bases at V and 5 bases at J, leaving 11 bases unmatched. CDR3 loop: CASSSDGTGRDQPQHF. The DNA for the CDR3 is TGTGCCAGCAGCTCCGATGGGACAGGCCGGGATCAGCCCCAGCATTTT.

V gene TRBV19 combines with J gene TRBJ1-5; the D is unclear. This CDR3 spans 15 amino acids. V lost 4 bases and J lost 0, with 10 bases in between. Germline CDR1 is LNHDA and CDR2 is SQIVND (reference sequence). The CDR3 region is CASSTRRDSNQPQHF. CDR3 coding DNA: TGTGCCAGTAGTACACGAAGAGATAGCAATCAGCCCCAGCATTTT.

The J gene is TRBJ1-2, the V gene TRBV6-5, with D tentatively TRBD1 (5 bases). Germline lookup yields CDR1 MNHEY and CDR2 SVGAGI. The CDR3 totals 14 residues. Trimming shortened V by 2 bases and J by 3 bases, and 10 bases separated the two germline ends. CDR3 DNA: TGTGCCAGCAGTTACGGCGGGGGTTACTATGGCTACACCTTC. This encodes CASSYGGGYYGYTF.